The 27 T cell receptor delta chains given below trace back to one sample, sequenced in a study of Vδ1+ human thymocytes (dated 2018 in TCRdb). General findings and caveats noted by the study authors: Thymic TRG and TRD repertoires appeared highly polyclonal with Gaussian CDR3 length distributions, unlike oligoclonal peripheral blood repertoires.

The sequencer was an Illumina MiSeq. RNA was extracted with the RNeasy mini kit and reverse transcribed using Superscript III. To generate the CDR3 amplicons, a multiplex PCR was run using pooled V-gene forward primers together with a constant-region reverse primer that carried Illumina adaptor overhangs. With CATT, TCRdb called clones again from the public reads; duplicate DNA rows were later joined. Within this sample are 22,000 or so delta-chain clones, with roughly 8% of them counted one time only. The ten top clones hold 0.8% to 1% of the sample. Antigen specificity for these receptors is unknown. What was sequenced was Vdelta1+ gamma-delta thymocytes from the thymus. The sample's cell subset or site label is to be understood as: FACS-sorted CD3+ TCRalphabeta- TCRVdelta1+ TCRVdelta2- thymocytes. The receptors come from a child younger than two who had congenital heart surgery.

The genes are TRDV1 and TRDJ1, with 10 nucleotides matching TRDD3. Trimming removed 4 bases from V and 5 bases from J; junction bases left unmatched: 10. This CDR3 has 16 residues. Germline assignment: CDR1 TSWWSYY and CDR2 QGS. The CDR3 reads CALGVCGLGDPDKLIF. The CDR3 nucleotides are TGTGCTCTTGGGGTCTGTGGACTGGGGGATCCGGATAAACTCATCTTT.

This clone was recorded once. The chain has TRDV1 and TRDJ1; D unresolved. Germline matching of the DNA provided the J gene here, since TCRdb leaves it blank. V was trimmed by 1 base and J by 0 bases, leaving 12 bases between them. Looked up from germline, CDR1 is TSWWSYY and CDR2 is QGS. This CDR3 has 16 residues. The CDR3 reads CALGEHQHPNTDKLIF. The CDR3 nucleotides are TGTGCTCTTGGGGAACATCAGCACCCCAACACCGATAAACTCATCTTT.

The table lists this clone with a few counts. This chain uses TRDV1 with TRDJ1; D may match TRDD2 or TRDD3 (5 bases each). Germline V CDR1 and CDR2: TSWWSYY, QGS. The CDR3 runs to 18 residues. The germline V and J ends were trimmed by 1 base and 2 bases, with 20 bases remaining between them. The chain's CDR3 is CALGEHLLAGRDTDKLIF. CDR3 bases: TGTGCTCTTGGGGAACACCTTCTCGCTGGGAGGGATACCGATAAACTCATCTTT.

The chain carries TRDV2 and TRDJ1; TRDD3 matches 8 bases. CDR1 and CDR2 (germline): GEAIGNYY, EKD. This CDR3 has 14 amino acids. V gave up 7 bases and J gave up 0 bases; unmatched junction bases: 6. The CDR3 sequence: CACPNGGYTDKLIF. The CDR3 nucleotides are TGTGCCTGCCCTAATGGGGGATACACCGATAAACTCATCTTT.

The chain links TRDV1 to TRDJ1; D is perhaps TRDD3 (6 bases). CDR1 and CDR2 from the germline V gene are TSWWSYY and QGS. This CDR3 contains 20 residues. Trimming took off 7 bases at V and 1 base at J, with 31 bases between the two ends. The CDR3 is CALELGPLRRRGLSTDKLIF. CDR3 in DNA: TGTGCTCTTGAGCTAGGGCCTTTGCGGCGCCGGGGATTAAGCACCGATAAACTCATCTTT.

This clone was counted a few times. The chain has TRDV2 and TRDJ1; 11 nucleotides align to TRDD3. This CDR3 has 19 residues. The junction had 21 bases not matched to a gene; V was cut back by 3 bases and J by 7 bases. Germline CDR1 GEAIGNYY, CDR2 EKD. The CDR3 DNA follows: TGTGCCTGTGACCCCTGCTACTGGGGGATATATCGCCTCGGGGGTAAACTCATCTTT. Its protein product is CACDPCYWGIYRLGGKLIF.

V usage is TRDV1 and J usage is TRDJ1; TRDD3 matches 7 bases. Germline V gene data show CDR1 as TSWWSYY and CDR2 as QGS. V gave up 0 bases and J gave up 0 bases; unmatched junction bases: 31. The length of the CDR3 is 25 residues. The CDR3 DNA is TGTGCTCTTGGGGAACTATGTCCTTACGCCCCGCGGGGGCTGGGGGTTGCCCCGTACACCGATAAACTCATCTTT. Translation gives CALGELCPYAPRGLGVAPYTDKLIF.

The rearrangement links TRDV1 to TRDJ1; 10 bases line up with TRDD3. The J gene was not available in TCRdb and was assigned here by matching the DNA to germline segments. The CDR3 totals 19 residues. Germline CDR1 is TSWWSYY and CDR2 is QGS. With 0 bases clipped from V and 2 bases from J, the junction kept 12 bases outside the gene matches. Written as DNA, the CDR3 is TGTGCTCTTGGGGAACTAAGTCCCCCTGGGGGATATGGGACCGATAAACTCATCTTT. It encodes CALGELSPPGGYGTDKLIF.

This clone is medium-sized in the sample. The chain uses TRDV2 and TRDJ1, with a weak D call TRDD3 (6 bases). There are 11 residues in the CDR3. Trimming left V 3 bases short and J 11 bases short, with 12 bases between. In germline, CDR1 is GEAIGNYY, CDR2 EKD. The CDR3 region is CACDPAGDLIF. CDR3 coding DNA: TGTGCCTGTGACCCCGCTGGGGATCTCATCTTT.

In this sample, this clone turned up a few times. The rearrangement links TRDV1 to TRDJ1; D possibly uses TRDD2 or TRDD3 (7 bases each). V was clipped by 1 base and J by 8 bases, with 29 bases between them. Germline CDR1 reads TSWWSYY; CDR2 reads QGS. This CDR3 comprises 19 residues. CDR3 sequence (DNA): TGTGCTCTTGGGGAACCCGAAGCTTTCCTACGTGGGGATAGTCGAAAACTCATCTTT. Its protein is CALGEPEAFLRGDSRKLIF.

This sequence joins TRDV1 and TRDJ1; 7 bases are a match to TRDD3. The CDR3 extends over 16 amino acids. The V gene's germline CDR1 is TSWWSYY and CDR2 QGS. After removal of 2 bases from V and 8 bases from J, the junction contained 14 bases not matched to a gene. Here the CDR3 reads CALGEIPTGDGGKLIF. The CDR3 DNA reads TGTGCTCTTGGGGAAATCCCTACGGGGGATGGGGGGAAACTCATCTTT.

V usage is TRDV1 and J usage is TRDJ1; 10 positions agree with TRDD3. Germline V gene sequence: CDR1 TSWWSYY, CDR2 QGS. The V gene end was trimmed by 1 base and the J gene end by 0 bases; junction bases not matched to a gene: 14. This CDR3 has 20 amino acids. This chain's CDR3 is CALGEPVDWGIPPYTDKLIF. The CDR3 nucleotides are TGTGCTCTTGGGGAACCGGTGGACTGGGGGATTCCCCCTTACACCGATAAACTCATCTTT.

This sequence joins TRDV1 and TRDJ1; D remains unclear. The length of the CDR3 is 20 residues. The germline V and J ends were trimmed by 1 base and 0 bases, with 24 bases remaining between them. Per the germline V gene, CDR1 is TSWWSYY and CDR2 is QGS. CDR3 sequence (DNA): TGTGCTCTTGGGGAACGACGTGTGGGTTGCAGACTACCTTACACCGATAAACTCATCTTT. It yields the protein CALGERRVGCRLPYTDKLIF.

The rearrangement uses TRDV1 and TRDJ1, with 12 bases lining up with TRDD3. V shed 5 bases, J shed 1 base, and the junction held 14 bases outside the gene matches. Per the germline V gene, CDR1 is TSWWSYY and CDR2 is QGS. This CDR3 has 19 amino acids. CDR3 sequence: CALGRSCLGDTVTTDKLIF. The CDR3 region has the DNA TGTGCTCTTGGGAGGTCCTGTCTGGGGGATACGGTCACCACCGATAAACTCATCTTT.

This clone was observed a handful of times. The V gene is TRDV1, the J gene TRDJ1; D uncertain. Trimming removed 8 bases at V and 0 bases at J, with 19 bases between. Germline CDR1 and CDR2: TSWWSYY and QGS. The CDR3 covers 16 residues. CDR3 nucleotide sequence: TGTGCTCTTACACACTTCATTTTTCGGTACACCGATAAACTCATCTTT. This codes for CALTHFIFRYTDKLIF.

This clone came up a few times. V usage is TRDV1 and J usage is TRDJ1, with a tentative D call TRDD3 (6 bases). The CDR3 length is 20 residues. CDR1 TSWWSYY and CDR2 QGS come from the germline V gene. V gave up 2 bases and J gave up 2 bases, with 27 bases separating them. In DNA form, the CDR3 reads TGTGCTCTTGGGGAAAGTATTACTTCCGACAATACTGGGCCAACCGATAAACTCATCTTT. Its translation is CALGESITSDNTGPTDKLIF.

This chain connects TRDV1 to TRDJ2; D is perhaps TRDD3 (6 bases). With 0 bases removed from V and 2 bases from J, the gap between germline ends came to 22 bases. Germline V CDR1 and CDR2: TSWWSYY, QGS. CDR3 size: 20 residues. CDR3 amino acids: CALGELVHEGAGALTAQLFF. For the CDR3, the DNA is TGTGCTCTTGGGGAACTAGTCCATGAGGGGGCTGGGGCCTTGACAGCACAACTCTTCTTT.

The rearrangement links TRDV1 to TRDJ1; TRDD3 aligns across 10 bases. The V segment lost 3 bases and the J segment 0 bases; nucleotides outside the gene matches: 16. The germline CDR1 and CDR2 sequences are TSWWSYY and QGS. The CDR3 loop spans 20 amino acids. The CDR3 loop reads CALGDLPSVLGDGYTDKLIF. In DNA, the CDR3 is TGTGCTCTTGGGGATCTACCTTCCGTACTGGGGGATGGGTACACCGATAAACTCATCTTT.

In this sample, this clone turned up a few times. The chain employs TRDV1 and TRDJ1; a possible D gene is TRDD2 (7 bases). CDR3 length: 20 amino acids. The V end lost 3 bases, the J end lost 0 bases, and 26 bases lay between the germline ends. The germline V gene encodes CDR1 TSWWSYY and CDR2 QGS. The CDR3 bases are TGTGCTCTTGGGGACCACACAATTTCCTACGCGGGGGAGTACACCGATAAACTCATCTTT. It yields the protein CALGDHTISYAGEYTDKLIF.

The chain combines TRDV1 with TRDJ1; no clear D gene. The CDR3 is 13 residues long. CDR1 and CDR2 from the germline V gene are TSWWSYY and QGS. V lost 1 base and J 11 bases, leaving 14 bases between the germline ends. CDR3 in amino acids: CALGERCHETLIF. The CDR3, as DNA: TGTGCTCTTGGGGAACGTTGCCACGAAACCCTCATCTTT.

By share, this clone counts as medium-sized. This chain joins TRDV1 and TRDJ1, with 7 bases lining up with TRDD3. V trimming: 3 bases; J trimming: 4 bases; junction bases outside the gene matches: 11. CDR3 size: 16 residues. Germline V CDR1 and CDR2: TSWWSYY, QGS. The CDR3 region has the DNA TGTGCTCTTGGGGAGGGTACCCGGGGGGATGACGATAAACTCATCTTT. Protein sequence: CALGEGTRGDDDKLIF.

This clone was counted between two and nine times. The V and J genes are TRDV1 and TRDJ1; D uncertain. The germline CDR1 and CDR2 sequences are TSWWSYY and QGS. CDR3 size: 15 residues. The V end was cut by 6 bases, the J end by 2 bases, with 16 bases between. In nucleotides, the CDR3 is TGTGCTCTTGGCCGGCGCCGGGTAGGAACCGATAAACTCATCTTT. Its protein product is CALGRRRVGTDKLIF.

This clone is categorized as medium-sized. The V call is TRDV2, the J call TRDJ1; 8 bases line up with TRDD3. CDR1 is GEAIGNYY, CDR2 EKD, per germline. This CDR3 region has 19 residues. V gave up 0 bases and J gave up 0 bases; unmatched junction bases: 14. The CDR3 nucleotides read TGTGCCTGTGACACCGAGGTTTTGGGGGATCCATCGTACACCGATAAACTCATCTTT. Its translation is CACDTEVLGDPSYTDKLIF.

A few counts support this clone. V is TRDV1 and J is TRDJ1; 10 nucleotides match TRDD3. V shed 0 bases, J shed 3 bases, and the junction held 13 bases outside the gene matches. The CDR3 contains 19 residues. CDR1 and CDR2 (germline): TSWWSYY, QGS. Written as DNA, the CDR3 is TGTGCTCTTGGGGAACTAGTTACTACTCCGACTGGGGGATCCGATAAACTCATCTTT. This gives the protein CALGELVTTPTGGSDKLIF.

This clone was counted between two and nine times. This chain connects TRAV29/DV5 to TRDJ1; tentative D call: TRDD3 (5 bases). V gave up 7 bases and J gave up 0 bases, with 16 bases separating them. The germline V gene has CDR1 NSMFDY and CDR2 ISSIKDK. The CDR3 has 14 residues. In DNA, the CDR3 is TGTGCACGCTCTCCAGGGGGTAACACCGATAAACTCATCTTT. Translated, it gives CARSPGGNTDKLIF.

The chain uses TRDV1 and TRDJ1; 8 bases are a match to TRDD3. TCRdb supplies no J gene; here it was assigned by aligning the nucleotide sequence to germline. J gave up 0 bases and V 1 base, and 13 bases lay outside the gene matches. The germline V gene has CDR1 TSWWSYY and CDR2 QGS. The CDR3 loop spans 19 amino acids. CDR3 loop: CALGEPEGYAGTYTDKLIF. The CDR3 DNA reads TGTGCTCTTGGGGAACCGGAGGGATACGCCGGAACGTACACCGATAAACTCATCTTT.

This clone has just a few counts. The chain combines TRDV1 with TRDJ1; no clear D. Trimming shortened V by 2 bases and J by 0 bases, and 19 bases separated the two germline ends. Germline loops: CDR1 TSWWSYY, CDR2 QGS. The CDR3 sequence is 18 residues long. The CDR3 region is CALGEVLFRPRHTDKLIF. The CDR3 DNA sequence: TGTGCTCTTGGGGAAGTGTTGTTTCGGCCACGCCACACCGATAAACTCATCTTT.